This T cell receptor beta chain was identified in a study of shared clonotypes between healthy human individuals. Sequencing used immunoSEQ multiplex PCR; TCRdb keeps in-frame clones, though not all of them. In the table there are some 2.4 million clones, approximately 94% of which are singletons. This CDR3 has 15 amino acids. V lost 3 bases and J lost 0, with 9 bases in between. This clone has a single count. The V and J genes are TRBV23-1 and TRBJ1-5; the D is unclear. TRBV23-1 is known as an ORF, though its function is uncertain. Sequencing used naive CD4+ T cells from PBMCs. Specified subset: CD45RA+ positively selected. This TCR derives from a man younger than 30 in good health. Some clones in this sample may be carry-over from other donors' samples. The CDR3 protein is CASSQSGFSNQPQHF. The CDR3 DNA reads TGCGCCAGCAGTCAGAGCGGATTTAGCAATCAGCCCCAGCATTTT.